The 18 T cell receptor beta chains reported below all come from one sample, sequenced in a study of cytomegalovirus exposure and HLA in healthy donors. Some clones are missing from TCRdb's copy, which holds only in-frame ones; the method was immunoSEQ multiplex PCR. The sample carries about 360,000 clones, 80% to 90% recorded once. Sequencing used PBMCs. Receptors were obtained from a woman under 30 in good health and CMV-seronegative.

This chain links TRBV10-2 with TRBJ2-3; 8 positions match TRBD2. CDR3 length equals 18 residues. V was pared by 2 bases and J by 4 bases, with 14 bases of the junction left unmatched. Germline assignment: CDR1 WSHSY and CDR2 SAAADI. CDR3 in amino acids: CASSEGASGGLAADTQYF. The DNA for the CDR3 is TGCGCCAGCAGTGAGGGTGCCAGCGGGGGCCTCGCGGCAGATACGCAGTATTTT.

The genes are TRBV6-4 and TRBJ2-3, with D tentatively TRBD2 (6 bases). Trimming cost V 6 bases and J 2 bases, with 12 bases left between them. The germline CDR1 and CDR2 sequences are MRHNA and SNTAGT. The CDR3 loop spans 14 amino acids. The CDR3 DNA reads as TGTGCCAGCAGCGCGGGACCGAACACAGATACGCAGTATTTT. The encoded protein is CASSAGPNTDTQYF.

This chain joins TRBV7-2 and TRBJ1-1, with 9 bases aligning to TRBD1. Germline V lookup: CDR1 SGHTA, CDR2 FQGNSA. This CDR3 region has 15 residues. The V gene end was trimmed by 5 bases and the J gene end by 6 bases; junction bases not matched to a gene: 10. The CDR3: CASSLVPGQGAEAFF. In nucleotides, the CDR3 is TGTGCCAGCAGCCTAGTCCCGGGACAGGGTGCTGAAGCTTTCTTT. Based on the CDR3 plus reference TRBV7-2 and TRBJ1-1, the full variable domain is GAGVSQSPSNKVTEKGKDVELRCDPISGHTALYWYRQSLGQGLEFLIYFQGNSAPDKSGLPSDRFSAERTGGSVSTLTIQRTQQEDSAVYLCASSLVPGQGAEAFFGQGTRLTVV.

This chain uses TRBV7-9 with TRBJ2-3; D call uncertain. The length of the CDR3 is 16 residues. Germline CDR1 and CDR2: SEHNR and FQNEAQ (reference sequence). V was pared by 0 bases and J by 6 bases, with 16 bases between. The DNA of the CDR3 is TGTGCCAGCAGCTTAGCGCTGAGAGTTCCCCCCGATACGCAGTATTTT. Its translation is CASSLALRVPPDTQYF.

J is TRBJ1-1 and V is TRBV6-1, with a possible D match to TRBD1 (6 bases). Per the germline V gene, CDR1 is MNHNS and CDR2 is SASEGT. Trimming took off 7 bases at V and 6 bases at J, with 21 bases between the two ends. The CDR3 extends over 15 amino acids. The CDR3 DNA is TGTGCCAGCATCCCCCCGGGACACCCTATGGCTGAAGCTTTCTTT. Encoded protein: CASIPPGHPMAEAFF.

The CDR3 protein is CASSPGTSMNEQFF. In DNA form, the CDR3 reads TGTGCCAGCAGCCCAGGGACTAGCATGAATGAGCAGTTCTTC. This chain uses TRBV11-2 with TRBJ2-1; 9 bases are shared with TRBD2. V was clipped by 5 bases and J by 7 bases; unmatched bases: 6. The CDR3 has 14 residues. Germline V gene sequence: CDR1 SGHAT, CDR2 FQNNGV.

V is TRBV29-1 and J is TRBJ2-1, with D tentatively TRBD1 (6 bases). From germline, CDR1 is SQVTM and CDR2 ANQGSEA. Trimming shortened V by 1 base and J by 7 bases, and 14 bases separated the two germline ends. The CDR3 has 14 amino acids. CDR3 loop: CSVEAQGWNNEQFF. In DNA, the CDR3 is TGCAGCGTTGAAGCTCAGGGGTGGAATAATGAGCAGTTCTTC.

CDR3 protein: CAWSTDITDTQYF. CDR3 coding DNA: TGTGCCTGGAGTACCGACATCACAGATACGCAGTATTTT. The rearrangement links TRBV30 to TRBJ2-3; no clear D. This CDR3 spans 13 amino acids. Trimming removed 2 bases from V and 2 bases from J, with 8 bases in between. Germline CDR1 GTSNPN, CDR2 SVGIG (reference sequence).

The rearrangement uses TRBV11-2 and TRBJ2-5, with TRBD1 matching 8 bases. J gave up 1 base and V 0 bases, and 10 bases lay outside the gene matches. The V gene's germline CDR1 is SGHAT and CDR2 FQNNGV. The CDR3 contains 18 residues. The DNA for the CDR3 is TGTGCCAGCAGCTTAGACCTTGTCCGGGACAGGTCCCAAGAGACCCAGTACTTC. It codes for CASSLDLVRDRSQETQYF.

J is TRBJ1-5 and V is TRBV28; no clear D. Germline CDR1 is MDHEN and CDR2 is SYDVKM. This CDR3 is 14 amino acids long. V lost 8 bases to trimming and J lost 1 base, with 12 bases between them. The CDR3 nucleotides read TGTGCCAGCTGTAGAGAGGGAAGCAATCAGCCCCAGCATTTT. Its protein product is CASCREGSNQPQHF.

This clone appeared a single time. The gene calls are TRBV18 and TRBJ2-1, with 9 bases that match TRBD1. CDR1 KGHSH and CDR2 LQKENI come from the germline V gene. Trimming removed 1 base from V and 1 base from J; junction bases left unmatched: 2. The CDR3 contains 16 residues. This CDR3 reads CASSPQTGGSYNEQFF. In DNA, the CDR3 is TGTGCCAGCTCACCACAGACAGGGGGTTCCTACAATGAGCAGTTCTTC.

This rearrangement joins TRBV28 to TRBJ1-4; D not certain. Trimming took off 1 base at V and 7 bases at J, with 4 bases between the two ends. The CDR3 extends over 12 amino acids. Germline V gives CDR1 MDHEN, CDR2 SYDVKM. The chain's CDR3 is CASSLSFEKLFF. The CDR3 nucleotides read TGTGCCAGCAGTTTATCTTTTGAAAAACTGTTTTTT.

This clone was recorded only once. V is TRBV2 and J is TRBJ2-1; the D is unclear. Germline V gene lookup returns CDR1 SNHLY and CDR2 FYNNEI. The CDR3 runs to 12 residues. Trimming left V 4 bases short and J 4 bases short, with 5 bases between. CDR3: CASSVNYNEQFF. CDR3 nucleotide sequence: TGTGCCAGCAGTGTCAATTACAATGAGCAGTTCTTC. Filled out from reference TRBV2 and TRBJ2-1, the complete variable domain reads EPEVTQTPSHQVTQMGQEVILRCVPISNHLYFYWYRQILGQKVEFLVSFYNNEISEKSEIFDDQFSVERPDGSNFTLKIRSTKLEDSAMYFCASSVNYNEQFFGPGTRLTVL.

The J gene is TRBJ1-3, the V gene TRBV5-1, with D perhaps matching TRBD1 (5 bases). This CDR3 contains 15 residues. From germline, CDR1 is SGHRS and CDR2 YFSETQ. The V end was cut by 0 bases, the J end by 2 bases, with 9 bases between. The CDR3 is CASSLEGNAGNTIYF. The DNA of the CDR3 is TGCGCCAGCAGCTTGGAGGGGAACGCTGGAAACACCATATATTTT.

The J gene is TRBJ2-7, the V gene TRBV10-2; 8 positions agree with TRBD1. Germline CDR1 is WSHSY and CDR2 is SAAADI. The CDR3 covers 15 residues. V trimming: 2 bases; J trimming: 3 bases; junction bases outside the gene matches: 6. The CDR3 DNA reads TGCGCCAGCAGTGAGACGGACAGGGCCCTCTACGAGCAGTACTTC. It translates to CASSETDRALYEQYF.

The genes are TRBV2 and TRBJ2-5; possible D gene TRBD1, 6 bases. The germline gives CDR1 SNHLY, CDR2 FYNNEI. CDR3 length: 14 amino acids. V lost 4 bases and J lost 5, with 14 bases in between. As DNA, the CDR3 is TGTGCCAGCAGTGTTCAGGGGAGAGGGGAGACCCAGTACTTC. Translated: CASSVQGRGETQYF.

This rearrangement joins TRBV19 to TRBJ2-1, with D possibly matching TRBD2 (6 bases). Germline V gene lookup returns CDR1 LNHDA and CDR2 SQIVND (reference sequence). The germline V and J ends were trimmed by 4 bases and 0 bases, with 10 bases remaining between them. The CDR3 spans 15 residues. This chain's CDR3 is CASSKGLLSYNEQFF. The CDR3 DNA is TGTGCCAGTAGTAAGGGACTCCTCTCCTACAATGAGCAGTTCTTC.

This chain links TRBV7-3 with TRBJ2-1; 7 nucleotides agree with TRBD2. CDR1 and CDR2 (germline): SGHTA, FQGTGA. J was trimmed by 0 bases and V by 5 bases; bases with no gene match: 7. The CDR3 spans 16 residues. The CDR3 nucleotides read TGTGCCAGCAGCCCTAAACTAGCGCTCTCCTACAATGAGCAGTTCTTC. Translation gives CASSPKLALSYNEQFF. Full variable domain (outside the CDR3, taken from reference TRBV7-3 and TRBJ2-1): GAGVSQTPSNKVTEKGKYVELRCDPISGHTALYWYRQSLGQGPEFLIYFQGTGAADDSGLPNDRFFAVRPEGSVSTLKIQRTERGDSAVYLCASSPKLALSYNEQFFGPGTRLTVL.